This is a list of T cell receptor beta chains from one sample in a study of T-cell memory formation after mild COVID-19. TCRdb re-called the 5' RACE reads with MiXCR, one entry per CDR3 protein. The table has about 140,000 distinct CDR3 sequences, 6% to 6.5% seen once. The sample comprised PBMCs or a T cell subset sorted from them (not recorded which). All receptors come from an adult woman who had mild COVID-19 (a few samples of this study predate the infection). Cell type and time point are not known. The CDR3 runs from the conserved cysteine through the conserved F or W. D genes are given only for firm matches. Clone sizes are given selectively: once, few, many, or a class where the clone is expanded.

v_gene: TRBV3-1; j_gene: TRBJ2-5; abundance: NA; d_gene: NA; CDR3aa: CASSLGSGRTQYF; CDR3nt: TGTGCCAGCAGCCTCGGGAGCGGCCGGACCCAGTACTTC
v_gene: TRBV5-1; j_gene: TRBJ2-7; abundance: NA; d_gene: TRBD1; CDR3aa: CASSLALTGGQYF; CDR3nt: TGCGCCAGCAGCTTGGCCCTCACAGGGGGGCAGTACTTC
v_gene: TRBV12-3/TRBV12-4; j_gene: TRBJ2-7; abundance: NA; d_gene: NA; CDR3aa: CASSPYPRDPYEQYF; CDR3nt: TGTGCCAGCAGTCCCTACCCTCGGGACCCGTACGAGCAGTACTTC
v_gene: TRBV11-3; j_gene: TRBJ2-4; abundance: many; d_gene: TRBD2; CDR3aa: CASSSWTSGSRHIQYF; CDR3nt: TGTGCCAGCAGCTCGTGGACTAGCGGGAGCCGTCACATTCAGTACTTC
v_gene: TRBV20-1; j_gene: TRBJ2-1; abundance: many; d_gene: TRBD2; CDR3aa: CSADLGASGRVNEQFF; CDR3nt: TGCAGTGCGGACCTTGGGGCTAGCGGGAGGGTCAATGAGCAGTTCTTC
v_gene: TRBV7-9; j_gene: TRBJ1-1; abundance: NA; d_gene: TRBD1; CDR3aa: CASSSGTGRHTEAFF; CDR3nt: TGTGCCAGCAGCTCCGGGACAGGGAGGCACACTGAAGCTTTCTTT
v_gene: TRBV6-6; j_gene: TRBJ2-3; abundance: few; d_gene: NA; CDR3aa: CASGGHTSTDTQYF; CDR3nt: TGTGCCAGCGGGGGGCACACGAGCACAGATACGCAGTATTTT
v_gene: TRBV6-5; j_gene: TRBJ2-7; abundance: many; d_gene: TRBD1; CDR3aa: CASSRAPGQGLYEQYF; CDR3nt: TGTGCCAGCAGCCGGGCCCCGGGACAGGGGCTCTACGAGCAGTACTTC
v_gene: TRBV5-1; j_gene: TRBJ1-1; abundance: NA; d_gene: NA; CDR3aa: CASSWATDYTEAFF; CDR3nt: TGCGCCAGCAGCTGGGCGACAGACTACACTGAAGCTTTCTTT
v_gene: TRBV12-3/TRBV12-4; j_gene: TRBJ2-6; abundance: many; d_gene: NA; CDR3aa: CASSFSGANVLTF; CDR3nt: TGTGCCAGCAGTTTTAGTGGGGCCAACGTCCTGACTTTC
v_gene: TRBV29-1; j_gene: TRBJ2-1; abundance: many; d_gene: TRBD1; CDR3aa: CSVGGTGAHFSNEQFF; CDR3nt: TGCAGCGTTGGGGGAACAGGGGCCCACTTCTCCAATGAGCAGTTCTTC
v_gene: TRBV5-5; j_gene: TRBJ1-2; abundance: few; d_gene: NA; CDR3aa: CASSLEAHPGGYTF; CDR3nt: TGTGCCAGCAGCTTGGAAGCCCACCCGGGTGGCTACACCTTC
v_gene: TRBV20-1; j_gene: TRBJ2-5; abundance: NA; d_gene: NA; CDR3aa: CSAPERRTSSQETQYF; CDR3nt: TGCAGTGCTCCGGAACGGCGTACATCCTCCCAAGAGACCCAGTACTTC
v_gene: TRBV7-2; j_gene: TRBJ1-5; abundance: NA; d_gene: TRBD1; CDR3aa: CASSPQGAQPQHF; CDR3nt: TGTGCCAGCAGCCCTCAGGGGGCACAGCCCCAGCATTTT
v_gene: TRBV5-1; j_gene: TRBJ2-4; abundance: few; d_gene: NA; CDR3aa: CASRLQGALDIQYF; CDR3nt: TGCGCCAGCAGACTACAGGGAGCCCTAGACATTCAGTACTTC
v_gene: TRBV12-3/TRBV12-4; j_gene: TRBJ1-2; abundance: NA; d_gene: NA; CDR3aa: CASSLEGLGYTF; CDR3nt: TGTGCCAGCAGTTTAGAGGGGCTGGGCTACACCTTC
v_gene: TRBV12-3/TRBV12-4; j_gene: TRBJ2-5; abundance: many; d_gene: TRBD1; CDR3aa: CASRGQIQETQYF; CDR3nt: TGTGCCAGCAGGGGACAGATACAAGAGACCCAGTACTTC
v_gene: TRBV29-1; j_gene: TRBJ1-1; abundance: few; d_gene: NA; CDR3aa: CSVEGRMNTEAFF; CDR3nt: TGCAGCGTTGAGGGACGGATGAACACTGAAGCTTTCTTT
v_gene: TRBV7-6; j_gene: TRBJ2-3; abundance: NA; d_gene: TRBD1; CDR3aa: CASSLTGESSRYF; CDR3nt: TGTGCCAGCAGCTTGACAGGGGAAAGCAGCAGGTATTTT
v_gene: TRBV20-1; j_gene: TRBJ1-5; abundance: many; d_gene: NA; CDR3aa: CSASPAGTRGQPQHF; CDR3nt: TGCAGTGCTAGTCCGGCGGGGACCCGAGGCCAGCCCCAGCATTTT
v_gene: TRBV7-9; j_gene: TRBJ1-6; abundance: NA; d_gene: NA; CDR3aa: CASSSPWGDYNSPLHF; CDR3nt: TGTGCCAGCAGTTCCCCCTGGGGCGATTATAATTCACCCCTCCACTTT
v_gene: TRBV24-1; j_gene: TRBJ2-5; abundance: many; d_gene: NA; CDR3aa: CATSDGVFGTQYF; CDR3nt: TGTGCCACCAGTGATGGGGTCTTCGGGACCCAGTACTTC
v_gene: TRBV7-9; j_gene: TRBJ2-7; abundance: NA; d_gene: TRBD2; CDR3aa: CASTSPVLAGYEQYF; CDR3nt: TGTGCCAGCACCAGCCCCGTACTAGCGGGATACGAGCAGTACTTC
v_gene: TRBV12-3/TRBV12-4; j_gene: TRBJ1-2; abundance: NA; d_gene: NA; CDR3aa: CASSLGVGCTF; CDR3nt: TGTGCCAGCAGTTTGGGGGTAGGATGCACCTTC
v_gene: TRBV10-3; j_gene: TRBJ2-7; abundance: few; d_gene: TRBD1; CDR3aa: CAIRSTGGSTYEQYF; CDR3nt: TGTGCCATCAGGTCCACAGGGGGCTCTACCTACGAGCAGTACTTC
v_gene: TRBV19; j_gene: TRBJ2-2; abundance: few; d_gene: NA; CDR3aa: CASSIKGITGELFF; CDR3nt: TGTGCCAGTAGTATTAAGGGTATCACCGGGGAGCTGTTTTTT
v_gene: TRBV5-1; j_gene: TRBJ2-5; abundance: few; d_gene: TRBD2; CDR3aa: CASSSGLAGVAKETQYF; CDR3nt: TGCGCCAGCAGCTCTGGACTAGCGGGAGTTGCGAAAGAGACCCAGTACTTC
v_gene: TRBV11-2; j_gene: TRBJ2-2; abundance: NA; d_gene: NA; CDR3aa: CASSLDLRNTGELFF; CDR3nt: TGTGCCAGCAGCTTAGATCTGCGGAACACCGGGGAGCTGTTTTTT
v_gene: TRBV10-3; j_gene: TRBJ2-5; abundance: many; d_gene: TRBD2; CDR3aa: CATYAGVREETQYF; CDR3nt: TGTGCCACCTACGCGGGAGTTCGGGAAGAGACCCAGTACTTC
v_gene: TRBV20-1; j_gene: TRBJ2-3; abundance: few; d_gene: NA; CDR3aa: CSADPTGKDTQYF; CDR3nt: TGCAGTGCGGATCCAACAGGGAAAGATACGCAGTATTTT
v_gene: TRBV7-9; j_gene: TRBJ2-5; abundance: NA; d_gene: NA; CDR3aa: CASSFAQETQYF; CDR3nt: TGTGCCAGCAGCTTTGCGCAGGAGACCCAGTACTTC
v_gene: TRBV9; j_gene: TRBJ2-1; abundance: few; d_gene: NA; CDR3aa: CASSINPVSYNEQFF; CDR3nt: TGTGCCAGCTCAATTAACCCGGTCTCCTACAATGAGCAGTTCTTC
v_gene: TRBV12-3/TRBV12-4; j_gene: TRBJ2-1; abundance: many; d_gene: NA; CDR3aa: CASRPTRQQWVNNEQFF; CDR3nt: TGTGCCAGCAGACCTACCCGACAGCAGTGGGTAAACAATGAGCAGTTCTTC
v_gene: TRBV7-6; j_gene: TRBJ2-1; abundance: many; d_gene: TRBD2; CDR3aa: CASSPHTSGRVTIEQFF; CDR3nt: TGTGCCAGCAGCCCCCATACTAGCGGGAGGGTTACAATTGAGCAGTTCTTC
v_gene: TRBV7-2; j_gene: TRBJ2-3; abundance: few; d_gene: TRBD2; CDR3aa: CASSQSSGSTDTQYF; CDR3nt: TGTGCCAGCAGCCAATCTAGCGGGAGCACAGATACGCAGTATTTT
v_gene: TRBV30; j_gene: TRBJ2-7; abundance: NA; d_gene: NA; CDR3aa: CAYSQQTYSYEQYF; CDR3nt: TGTGCCTACTCCCAACAGACTTACTCCTACGAGCAGTACTTC
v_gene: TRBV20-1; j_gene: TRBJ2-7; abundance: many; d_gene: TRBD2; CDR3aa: CSASSGSSYEQYF; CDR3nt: TGCAGTGCTTCTAGCGGGTCCTCCTACGAGCAGTACTTC
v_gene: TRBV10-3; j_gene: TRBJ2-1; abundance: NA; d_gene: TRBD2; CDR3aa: CAISESEASGNNEQFF; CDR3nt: TGTGCCATCAGTGAGTCAGAGGCTAGCGGTAACAATGAGCAGTTCTTC
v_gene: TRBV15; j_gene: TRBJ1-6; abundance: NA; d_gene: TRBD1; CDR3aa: CATSRRGQSNSPLHF; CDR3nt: TGTGCCACCAGCAGGAGGGGACAGTCTAATTCACCCCTCCACTTT
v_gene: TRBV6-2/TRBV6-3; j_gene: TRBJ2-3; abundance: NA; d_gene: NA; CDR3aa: CASSYTLPLDTQYF; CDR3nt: TGTGCCAGCAGTTATACGCTGCCGCTGGATACGCAGTATTTT
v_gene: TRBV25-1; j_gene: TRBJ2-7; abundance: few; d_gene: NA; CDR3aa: CASSAKTYEQYF; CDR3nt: TGTGCCAGCTCCGCGAAGACCTACGAGCAGTACTTC
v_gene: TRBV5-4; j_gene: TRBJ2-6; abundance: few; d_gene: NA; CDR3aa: CASRRFSGANVLTF; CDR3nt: TGTGCCAGCAGACGGTTCTCTGGGGCCAACGTCCTGACTTTC
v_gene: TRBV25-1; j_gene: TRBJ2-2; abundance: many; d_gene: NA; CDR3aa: CASSEIAEGRTGELFF; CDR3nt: TGTGCCAGCAGTGAGATCGCGGAGGGGAGAACCGGGGAGCTGTTTTTT
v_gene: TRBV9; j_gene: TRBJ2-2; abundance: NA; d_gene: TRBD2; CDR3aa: CASSVDTSGTGELFF; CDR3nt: TGTGCCAGCAGCGTAGACACTAGCGGGACCGGGGAGCTGTTTTTT
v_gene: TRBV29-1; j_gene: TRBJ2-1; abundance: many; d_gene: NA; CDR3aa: CSVSPHNYNEQFF; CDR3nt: TGCAGCGTCTCTCCGCATAACTACAATGAGCAGTTCTTC
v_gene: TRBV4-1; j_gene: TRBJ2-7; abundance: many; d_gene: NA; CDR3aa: CASSQDRGRQSYEQYF; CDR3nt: TGCGCCAGCAGCCAAGACCGGGGGCGACAGTCCTACGAGCAGTACTTC
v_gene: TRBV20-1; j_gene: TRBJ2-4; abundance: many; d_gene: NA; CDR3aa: CSARDLSLLAKNIQYF; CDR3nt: TGCAGTGCTAGAGATCTTTCTCTCCTAGCCAAAAACATTCAGTACTTC
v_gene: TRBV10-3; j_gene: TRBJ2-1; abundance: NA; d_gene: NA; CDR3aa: CAISEVTASSYNEQFF; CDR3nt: TGTGCCATCAGTGAAGTGACGGCTAGCTCCTACAATGAGCAGTTCTTC